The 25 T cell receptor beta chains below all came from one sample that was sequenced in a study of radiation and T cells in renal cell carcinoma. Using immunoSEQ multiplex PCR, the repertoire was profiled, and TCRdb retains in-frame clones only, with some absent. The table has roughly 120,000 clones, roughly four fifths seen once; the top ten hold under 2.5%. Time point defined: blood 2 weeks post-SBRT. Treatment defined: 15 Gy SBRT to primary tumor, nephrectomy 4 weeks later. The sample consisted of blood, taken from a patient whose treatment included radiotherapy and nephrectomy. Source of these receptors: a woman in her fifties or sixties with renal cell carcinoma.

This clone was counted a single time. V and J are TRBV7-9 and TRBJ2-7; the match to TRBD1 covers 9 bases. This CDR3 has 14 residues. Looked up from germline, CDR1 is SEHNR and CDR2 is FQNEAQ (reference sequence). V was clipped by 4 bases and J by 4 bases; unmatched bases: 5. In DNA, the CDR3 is TGTGCCAGCAGCTCCCGGGACAGGGCTTACGAGCAGTACTTC. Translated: CASSSRDRAYEQYF.

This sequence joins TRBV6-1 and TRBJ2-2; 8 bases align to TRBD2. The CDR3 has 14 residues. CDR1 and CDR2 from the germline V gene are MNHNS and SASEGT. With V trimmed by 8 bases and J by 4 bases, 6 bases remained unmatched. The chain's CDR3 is CASGERGSTGELFF. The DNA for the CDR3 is TGTGCCAGCGGGGAGCGGGGGAGCACCGGGGAGCTGTTTTTT.

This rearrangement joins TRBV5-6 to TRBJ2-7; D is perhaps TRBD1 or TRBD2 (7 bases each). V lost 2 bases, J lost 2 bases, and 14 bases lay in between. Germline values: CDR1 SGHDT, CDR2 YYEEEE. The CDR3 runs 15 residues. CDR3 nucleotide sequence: TGTGCCAGCAGCTTAAGCGGGACAGAGCCCTACGAGCAGTACTTC. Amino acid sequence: CASSLSGTEPYEQYF.

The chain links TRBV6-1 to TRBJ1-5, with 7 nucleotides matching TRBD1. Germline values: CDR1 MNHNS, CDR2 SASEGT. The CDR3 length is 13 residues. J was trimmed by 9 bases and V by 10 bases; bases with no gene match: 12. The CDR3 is CAIGGTARVPQHF. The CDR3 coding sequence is TGTGCCATCGGCGGGACAGCTAGGGTGCCCCAGCATTTT.

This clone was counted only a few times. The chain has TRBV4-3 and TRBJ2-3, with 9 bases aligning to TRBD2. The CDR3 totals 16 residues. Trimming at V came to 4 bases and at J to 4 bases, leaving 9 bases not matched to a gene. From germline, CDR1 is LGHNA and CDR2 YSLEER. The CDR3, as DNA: TGCGCCAGCAGCCCCCAAGTAGCGGGAGTGGCAGATACGCAGTATTTT. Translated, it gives CASSPQVAGVADTQYF.

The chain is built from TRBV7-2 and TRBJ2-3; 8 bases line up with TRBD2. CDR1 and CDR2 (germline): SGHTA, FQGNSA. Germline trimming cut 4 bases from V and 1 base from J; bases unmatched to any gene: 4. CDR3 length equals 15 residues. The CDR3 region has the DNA TGTGCCAGCAGCTCGATACTAGCGGGCACAGATACGCAGTATTTT. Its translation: CASSSILAGTDTQYF.

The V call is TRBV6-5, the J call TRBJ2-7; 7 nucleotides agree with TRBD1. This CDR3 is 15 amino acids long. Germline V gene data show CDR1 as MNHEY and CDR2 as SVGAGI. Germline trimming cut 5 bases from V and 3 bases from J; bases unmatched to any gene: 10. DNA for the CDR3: TGTGCCAGCAGTACTCCGGGACAGTCCTTCTACGAGCAGTACTTC. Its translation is CASSTPGQSFYEQYF.

The CDR3: CASSPLTDTYGYTF. DNA for the CDR3: TGTGCCAGCAGTCCATTGACAGATACCTATGGCTACACCTTC. This chain uses TRBV7-9 with TRBJ1-2, with a tentative D call TRBD1 (5 bases). This CDR3 region has 14 residues. Germline-derived CDR1 and CDR2 are SEHNR and FQNEAQ (reference sequence). The V gene lost 6 bases and the J gene lost 4 bases, with 15 bases spanning the gap. Together with reference TRBV7-9 and TRBJ1-2, the CDR3 gives the full variable domain: DTGVSQNPRHKITKRGQNVTFRCDPISEHNRLYWYRQTLGQGPEFLTYFQNEAQLEKSRLLSDRFSAERPKGSFSTLEIQRTEQGDSAMYLCASSPLTDTYGYTFGSGTRLTVV.

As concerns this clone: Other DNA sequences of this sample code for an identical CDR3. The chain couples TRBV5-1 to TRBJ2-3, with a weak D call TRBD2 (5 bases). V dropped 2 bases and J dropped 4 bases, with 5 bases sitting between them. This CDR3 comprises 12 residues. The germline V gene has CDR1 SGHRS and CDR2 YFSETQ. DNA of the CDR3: TGCGCCAGCAGCTTTAGCGCAGATACGCAGTATTTT. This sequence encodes CASSFSADTQYF.

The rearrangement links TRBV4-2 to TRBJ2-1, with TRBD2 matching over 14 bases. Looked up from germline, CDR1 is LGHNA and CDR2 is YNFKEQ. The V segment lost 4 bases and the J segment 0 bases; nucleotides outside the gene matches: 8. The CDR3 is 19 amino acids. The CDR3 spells CASSPLGTSGSRSYNEQFF. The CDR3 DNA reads TGTGCCAGCAGCCCCCTTGGGACTAGCGGGAGTCGCTCCTACAATGAGCAGTTCTTC.

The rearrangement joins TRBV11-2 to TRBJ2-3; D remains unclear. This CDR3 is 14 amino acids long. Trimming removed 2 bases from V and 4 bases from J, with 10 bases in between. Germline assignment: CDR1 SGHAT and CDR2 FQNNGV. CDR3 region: CASSLWLTADTQYF. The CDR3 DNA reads TGTGCCAGCAGCTTATGGCTCACCGCAGATACGCAGTATTTT.

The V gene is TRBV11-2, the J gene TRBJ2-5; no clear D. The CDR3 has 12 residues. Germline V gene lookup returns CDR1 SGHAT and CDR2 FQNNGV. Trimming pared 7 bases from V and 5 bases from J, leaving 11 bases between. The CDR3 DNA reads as TGTGCCAGCACCCAGATGGGGGAGACCCAGTACTTC. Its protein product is CASTQMGETQYF.

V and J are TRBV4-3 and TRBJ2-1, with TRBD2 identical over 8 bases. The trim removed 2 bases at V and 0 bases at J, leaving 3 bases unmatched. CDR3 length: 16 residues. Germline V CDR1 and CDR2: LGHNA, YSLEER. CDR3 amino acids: CASSQLAGSSYNEQFF. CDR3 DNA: TGCGCCAGCAGCCAATTAGCGGGGAGCTCCTACAATGAGCAGTTCTTC.

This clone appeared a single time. This CDR3 is CASSPGQPINYGYTF. CDR3 DNA: TGTGCCAGCAGCCCGGGACAGCCGATTAACTATGGCTACACCTTC. The rearrangement joins TRBV28 to TRBJ1-2; 7 bases fit TRBD1. Germline trimming cut 6 bases from V and 1 base from J; bases unmatched to any gene: 8. Germline V gene sequence: CDR1 MDHEN, CDR2 SYDVKM. This CDR3 is built from 15 residues.

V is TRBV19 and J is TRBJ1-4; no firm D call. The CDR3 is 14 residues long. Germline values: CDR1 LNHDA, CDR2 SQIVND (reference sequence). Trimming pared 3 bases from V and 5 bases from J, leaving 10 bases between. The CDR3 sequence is CASSIGELNEKLFF. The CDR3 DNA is TGTGCCAGTAGTATCGGGGAGCTGAATGAAAAACTGTTTTTT.

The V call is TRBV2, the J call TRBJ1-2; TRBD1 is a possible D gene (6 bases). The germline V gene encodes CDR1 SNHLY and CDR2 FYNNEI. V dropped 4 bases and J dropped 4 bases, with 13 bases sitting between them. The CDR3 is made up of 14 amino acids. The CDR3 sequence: CASSVWTAFYGYTF. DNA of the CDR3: TGTGCCAGCAGTGTTTGGACAGCCTTCTATGGCTACACCTTC.

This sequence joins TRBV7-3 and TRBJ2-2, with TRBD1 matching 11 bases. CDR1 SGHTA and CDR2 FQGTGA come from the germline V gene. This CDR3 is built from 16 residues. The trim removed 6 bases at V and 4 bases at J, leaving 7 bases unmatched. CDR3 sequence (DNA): TGTGCCAGCAGTCCCCCGGGACAGGGGGTCACCGGGGAGCTGTTTTTT. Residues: CASSPPGQGVTGELFF. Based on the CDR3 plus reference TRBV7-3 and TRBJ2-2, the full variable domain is GAGVSQTPSNKVTEKGKYVELRCDPISGHTALYWYRQSLGQGPEFLIYFQGTGAADDSGLPNDRFFAVRPEGSVSTLKIQRTERGDSAVYLCASSPPGQGVTGELFFGEGSRLTVL.

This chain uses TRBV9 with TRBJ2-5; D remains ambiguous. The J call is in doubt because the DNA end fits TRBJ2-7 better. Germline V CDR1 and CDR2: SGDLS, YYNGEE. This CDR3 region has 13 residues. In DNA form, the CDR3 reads TGTGCCAGCAGCGTAGGGCCAACCTACGAGCAGTACTTC. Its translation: CASSVGPTYEQYF.

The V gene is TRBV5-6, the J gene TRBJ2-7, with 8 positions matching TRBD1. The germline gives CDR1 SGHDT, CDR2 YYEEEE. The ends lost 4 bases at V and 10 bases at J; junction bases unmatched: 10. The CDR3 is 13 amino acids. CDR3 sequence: CASSDGTGAYQYF. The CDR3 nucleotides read TGTGCCAGCAGCGATGGGACAGGCGCCTATCAGTACTTC. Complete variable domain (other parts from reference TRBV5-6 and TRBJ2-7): DAGVTQSPTHLIKTRGQQVTLRCSPKSGHDTVSWYQQALGQGPQFIFQYYEEEERQRGNFPDRFSGHQFPNYSSELNVNALLLGDSALYLCASSDGTGAYQYFGPGTRLTVT.

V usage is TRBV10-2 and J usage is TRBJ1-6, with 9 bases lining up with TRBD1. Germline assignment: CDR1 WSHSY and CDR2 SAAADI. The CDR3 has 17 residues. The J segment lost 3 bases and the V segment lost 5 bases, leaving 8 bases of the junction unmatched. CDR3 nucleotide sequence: TGCGCCAGCAGTACTCACGGGACAGGGTACTATAATTCACCCCTCCACTTT. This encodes CASSTHGTGYYNSPLHF.

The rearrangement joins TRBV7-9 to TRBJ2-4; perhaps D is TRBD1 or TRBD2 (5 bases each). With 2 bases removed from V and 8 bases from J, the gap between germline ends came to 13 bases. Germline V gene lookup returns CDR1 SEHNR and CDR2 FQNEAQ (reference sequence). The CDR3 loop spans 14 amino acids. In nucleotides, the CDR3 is TGTGCCAGCAGCTTACGAGGGGCTGGGGACATTCAGTACTTC. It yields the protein CASSLRGAGDIQYF. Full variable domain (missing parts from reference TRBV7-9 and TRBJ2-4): DTGVSQNPRHKITKRGQNVTFRCDPISEHNRLYWYRQTLGQGPEFLTYFQNEAQLEKSRLLSDRFSAERPKGSFSTLEIQRTEQGDSAMYLCASSLRGAGDIQYFGAGTRLSVL.

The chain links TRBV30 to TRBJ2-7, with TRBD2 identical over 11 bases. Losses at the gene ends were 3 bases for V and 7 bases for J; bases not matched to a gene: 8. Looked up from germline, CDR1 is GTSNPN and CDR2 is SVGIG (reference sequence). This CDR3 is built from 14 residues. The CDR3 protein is CAWRLAGASGEQYF. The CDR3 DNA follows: TGTGCCTGGAGACTAGCGGGAGCGTCAGGGGAGCAGTACTTC. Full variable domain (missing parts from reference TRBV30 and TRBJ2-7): SQTIHQWPATLVQPVGSPLSLECTVEGTSNPNLYWYRQAAGRGLQLLFYSVGIGQISSEVPQNLSASRPQDRQFILSSKKLLLSDSGFYLCAWRLAGASGEQYFGPGTRLTVT.

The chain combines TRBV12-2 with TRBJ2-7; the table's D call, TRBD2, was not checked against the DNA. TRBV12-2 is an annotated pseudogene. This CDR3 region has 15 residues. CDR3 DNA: TGTGCAAGTCGCTTACTCGGGTGTGCACCCTACGAGCAGTACTTC. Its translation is CASRLLGCAPYEQYF.

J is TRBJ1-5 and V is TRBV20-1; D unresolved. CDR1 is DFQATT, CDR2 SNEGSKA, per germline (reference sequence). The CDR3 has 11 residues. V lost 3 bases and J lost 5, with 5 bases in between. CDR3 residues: CSARKDQPQHF. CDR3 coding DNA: TGCAGTGCTAGGAAGGATCAGCCCCAGCATTTT.

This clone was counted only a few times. As DNA, the CDR3 is TGTGCCAGCAGTCAACCGGGACAGTGGAACACTGAAGCTTTCTTT. Its translation is CASSQPGQWNTEAFF. The chain couples TRBV2 to TRBJ1-1; 7 bases align to TRBD1. Germline CDR1 is SNHLY and CDR2 is FYNNEI. This CDR3 comprises 15 residues. J lost 1 base, V lost 5 bases, and 7 bases had no gene match.